The entry below describes one T cell receptor beta chain. Its antigen is unknown. This CDR3 spans 16 amino acids. The V end was cut by 6 bases, the J end by 3 bases, with 20 bases between. These data originate in a study of T cell repertoires in cytomegalovirus infection. Study context: Researchers turned to recently identified HLA-C-restricted CMV epitopes as well as well-studied HLA-B-restricted ones. Public TCR beta signatures marked donors with CMV infection and the matching HLA. General observations from the study: Individuals carrying CMV plus the relevant HLA were identified by cumulative frequency of public TCR beta families. Clonotype analysis showed dominance of the ex vivo response by HLA-C-restricted CMV-specific TCR beta clonotypes.

TCRdb called the reads again in MiXCR, with one record for every CDR3 protein. The sample contains hundreds of thousands of distinct CDR3 sequences, roughly 43% of which appear only once. Sequenced here: cultured PBMCs, sampled from culture after CMV antigen stimulation. The receptor was isolated from a human donor in good health (CMV status not recorded). Some clones in this sample may be carry-over from other donors' samples. The chain joins TRBV12-3 or TRBV12-4 to TRBJ2-5; D could derive from TRBD1 or TRBD2 (5 bases each). The CDR3 DNA is TGTGCCAGCAGCCCCTCCCTGTCCCAGGGAGAAGAGACCCAGTACTTC. Protein product: CASSPSLSQGEETQYF.